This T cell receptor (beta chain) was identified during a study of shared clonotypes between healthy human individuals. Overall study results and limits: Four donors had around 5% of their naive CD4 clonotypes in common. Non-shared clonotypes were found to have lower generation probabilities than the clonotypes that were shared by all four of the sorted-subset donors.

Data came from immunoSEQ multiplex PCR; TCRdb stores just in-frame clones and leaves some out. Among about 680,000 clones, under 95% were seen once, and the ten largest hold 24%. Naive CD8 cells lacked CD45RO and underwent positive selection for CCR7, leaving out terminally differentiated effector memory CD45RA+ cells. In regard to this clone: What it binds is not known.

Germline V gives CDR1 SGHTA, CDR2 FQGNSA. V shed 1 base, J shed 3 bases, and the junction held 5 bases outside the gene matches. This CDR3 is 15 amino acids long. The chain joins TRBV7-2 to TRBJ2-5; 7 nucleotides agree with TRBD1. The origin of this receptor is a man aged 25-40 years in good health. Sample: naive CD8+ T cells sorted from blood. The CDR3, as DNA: TGTGCCAGCAGCTTAGAGACAGGGTCGGAAGAGACCCAGTACTTC. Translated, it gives CASSLETGSEETQYF.